The 3 T cell receptor beta chains presented below share a single source sample, sequenced in a study of T cell responses to AZD1222 COVID-19 vaccine. The method was immunoSEQ multiplex PCR; TCRdb's version includes in-frame clones alone and lacks a portion of them. The sample shows some 180,000 clones, about 92% of them seen only once. Sequenced material: peripheral blood, taken on day 0 of AZD1222 vaccination. These receptors originate from an adult in good health.

The CDR3 bases are TGTGCCAGCAGCTTTGCAGGGTTATCCTACGAGCAGTACGTC. This sequence encodes CASSFAGLSYEQYV. The chain employs TRBV7-2 and TRBJ2-7; D is possibly TRBD1 (5 bases). V was clipped by 3 bases and J by 1 base, with 10 bases between them. From germline, CDR1 is SGHTA and CDR2 FQGNSA. There are 14 residues in the CDR3.

The chain joins TRBV19 to TRBJ2-2; D remains unclear. Trimming left V 6 bases short and J 2 bases short, with 16 bases between. Germline V CDR1 and CDR2: LNHDA, SQIVND (reference sequence). CDR3 length equals 16 residues. The CDR3 coding sequence is TGTGCCAGTAGGGGATCCAGGACCGGAAACACCGGGGAGCTGTTTTTT. This gives the protein CASRGSRTGNTGELFF.

This sequence joins TRBV29-1 and TRBJ1-1, with D unclear. CDR1 SQVTM and CDR2 ANQGSEA come from the germline V gene. The V gene lost 5 bases and the J gene lost 1 base, with 8 bases spanning the gap. There are 12 residues in the CDR3. CDR3 sequence (DNA): TGCAGCGTTCGAGGTGGGAACACTGAAGCTTTCTTT. Translating it yields CSVRGGNTEAFF.